This TCR beta chain was captured by sequencing in a study of patients and donors after allogeneic stem cell transplantation. V lost 3 bases, J lost 0 bases, and 3 bases stayed unmatched. The length of the CDR3 is 16 residues. Looked up from germline, CDR1 is SGHKS and CDR2 is YYEKEE (reference sequence). In this sample, this clonotype turned up a few times. One entry per CDR3 protein results from TCRdb running MiXCR on the RT-PCR reads. The table has more than 850,000 distinct CDR3 sequences, about a sixth seen once. Sequenced: blood, either unsorted or a sorted T cell fraction (not recorded which). This TCR derives from a human donor who was either an allogeneic HSCT recipient or a stem cell or donor lymphocyte infusion donor (not recorded which). It is not recorded whose cells these are; they may come from a transplant donor. This rearrangement joins TRBV5-5 to TRBJ2-2; 9 bases are a match to TRBD1. The CDR3 nucleotides read TGTGCCAGCAGCTATGGACAGGGGCCGAACACCGGGGAGCTGTTTTTT. Translated: CASSYGQGPNTGELFF. Looking up the rest from reference TRBV5-5 and TRBJ2-2 gives the full variable domain: DAGVTQSPTHLIKTRGQQVTLRCSPISGHKSVSWYQQVLGQGPQFIFQYYEKEERGRGNFPDRFSARQFPNYSSELNVNALLLGDSALYLCASSYGQGPNTGELFFGEGSRLTVL.